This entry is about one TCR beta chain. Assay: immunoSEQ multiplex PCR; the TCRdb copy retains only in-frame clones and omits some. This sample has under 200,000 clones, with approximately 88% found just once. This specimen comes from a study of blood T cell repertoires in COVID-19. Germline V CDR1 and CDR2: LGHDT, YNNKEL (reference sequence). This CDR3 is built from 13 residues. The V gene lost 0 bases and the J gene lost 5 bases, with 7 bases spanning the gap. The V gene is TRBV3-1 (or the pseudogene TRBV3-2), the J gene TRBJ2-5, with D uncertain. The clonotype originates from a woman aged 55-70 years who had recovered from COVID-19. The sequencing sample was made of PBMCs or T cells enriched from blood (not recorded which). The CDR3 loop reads CASSQDLVETQYF. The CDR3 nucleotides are TGTGCCAGCAGCCAAGACCTTGTTGAGACCCAGTACTTC.